This T cell receptor (beta chain) is from a study of T cells in localized non-small cell lung cancer. Regarding the study as a whole: Median roughly 57 top-100 tumor clones were shared with paired adjacent lung.

Comment on this clone: Its antigen is as yet unknown. The germline gene is not matched at one end of the junction; a read error may be the cause.

The protocol was immunoSEQ multiplex PCR, while the TCRdb copy is restricted to in-frame clones and leaves out a portion. The data show around 91,000 clones, roughly 90% seen once. Germline CDR1 is DFQATT and CDR2 is SNEGSKA (reference sequence). This CDR3 spans 11 amino acids. The chain has TRBV20-1 and TRBJ2-1, with D unresolved. The sample was peripheral blood, taken before any cancer treatment. The clonotype was recovered from a man between 40 and 70 years old with stage I squamous cell lung carcinoma. The CDR3: CSVRFVNEQFF. CDR3 sequence (DNA): TGCAGTGTTAGATTCGTTAATGAGCAGTTCTTC.